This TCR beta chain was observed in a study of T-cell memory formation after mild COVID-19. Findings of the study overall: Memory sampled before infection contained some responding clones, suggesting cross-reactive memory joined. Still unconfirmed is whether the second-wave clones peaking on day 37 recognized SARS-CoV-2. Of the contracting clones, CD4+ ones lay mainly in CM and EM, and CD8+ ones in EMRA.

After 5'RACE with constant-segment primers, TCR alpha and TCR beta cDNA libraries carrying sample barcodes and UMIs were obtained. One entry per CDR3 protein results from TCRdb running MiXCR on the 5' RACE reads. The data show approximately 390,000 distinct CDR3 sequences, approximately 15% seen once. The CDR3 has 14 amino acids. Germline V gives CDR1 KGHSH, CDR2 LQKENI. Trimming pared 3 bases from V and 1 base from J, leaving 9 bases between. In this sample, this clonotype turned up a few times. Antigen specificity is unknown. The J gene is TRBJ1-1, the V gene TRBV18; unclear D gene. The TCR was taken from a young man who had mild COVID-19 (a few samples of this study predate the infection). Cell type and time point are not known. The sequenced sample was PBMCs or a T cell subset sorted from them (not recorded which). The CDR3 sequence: CASSPSWGNTEAFF. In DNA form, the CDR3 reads TGTGCCAGCTCACCGTCGTGGGGGAACACTGAAGCTTTCTTT.